This passage covers 18 T cell receptor beta chains from one sample sequenced in a study of CD8 T cells in Susac syndrome. RNA, at about 0.45 to 1 ug, was reverse transcribed with random hexamers. TCRdb re-called the immunoSEQ multiplex PCR reads with MiXCR, one entry per CDR3 protein. Of about 160,000 distinct CDR3 sequences in the sample, around 94% were seen once. The sequenced material came from CD4+ T cells from PBMCs. The origin of the receptors is a human donor with multiple sclerosis.

The chain couples TRBV6-6 to TRBJ1-2; D is undetermined. CDR1 and CDR2 from the germline V gene are MNHNY and SVGAGI (reference sequence). Deletions cut 0 bases from V and 4 bases from J, with 15 bases between. This CDR3 region has 16 residues. DNA of the CDR3: TGTGCCAGCAGTTACTCCCAGGCGGGAAAACTCTATGGCTACACCTTC. Translation: CASSYSQAGKLYGYTF.

As DNA, the CDR3 is TGTGCCAGCAGTTACGACGGCTACCAAGAGACCCAGTACTTC. This sequence encodes CASSYDGYQETQYF. The rearrangement links TRBV6-2 or TRBV6-3 to TRBJ2-5; the D is unclear. The CDR3 has 14 amino acids. CDR1 and CDR2 (germline): MNHEY, SVGEGT. V lost 2 bases, J lost 0 bases, and 7 bases lay in between.

This sequence joins TRBV12-3 or TRBV12-4 and TRBJ2-7; a weak D match, TRBD1 (6 bases). The CDR3 covers 13 residues. V shed 1 base and J shed 9 bases, with 13 bases lying between them. The CDR3 nucleotides are TGTGCCAGCAGTTTAGACAGGGTCCATGGGCAGTACTTC. Amino acid sequence: CASSLDRVHGQYF.

The chain uses TRBV6-2 or TRBV6-3 and TRBJ2-2; 8 nucleotides match TRBD2. This CDR3 contains 12 residues. J gave up 6 bases and V 6 bases, and 0 bases lay outside the gene matches. Germline CDR1 reads MNHEY; CDR2 reads SVGEGT. The CDR3 sequence is CASSGRAGELFF. As DNA, the CDR3 is TGTGCCAGCAGCGGGAGGGCCGGGGAGCTGTTTTTT.

The chain is built from TRBV5-1 and TRBJ1-1; 7 bases map to TRBD1. In germline, CDR1 is SGHRS, CDR2 YFSETQ. The CDR3 contains 13 residues. J gave up 8 bases and V 0 bases, and 4 bases lay outside the gene matches. The CDR3 DNA follows: TGCGCCAGCAGCTTGGGGGACAGTCCCGAAGCTTTCTTT. Its translation is CASSLGDSPEAFF.

This clonotype was counted once. The chain joins TRBV6-2 or TRBV6-3 to TRBJ1-1, with D possibly TRBD1 on 5 matching bases. In germline, CDR1 is MNHEY, CDR2 SVGEGT. The CDR3 is made up of 16 amino acids. Trimming left V 2 bases short and J 4 bases short, with 17 bases between. Written as DNA, the CDR3 is TGTGCCAGCAGTTACGACCCCGGGGGTCGGGGCACTGAAGCTTTCTTT. It yields the protein CASSYDPGGRGTEAFF.

This chain links TRBV20-1 with TRBJ1-1, with D uncertain. Germline CDR1 reads DFQATT; CDR2 reads SNEGSKA (reference sequence). Trimming pared 1 base from V and 5 bases from J, leaving 8 bases between. The CDR3 spans 12 residues. The CDR3 DNA is TGCAGTGCTAGAGTAAAGGGAACTGAAGCTTTCTTT. It encodes CSARVKGTEAFF.

The chain recombines TRBV27 with TRBJ2-5; 10 bases line up with TRBD2. Germline CDR1 MNHEY, CDR2 SMNVEV (reference sequence). The J segment lost 7 bases and the V segment lost 4 bases, leaving 9 bases of the junction unmatched. This CDR3 comprises 15 residues. The CDR3 protein is CASSSLLAGDGTQYF. CDR3 nucleotide sequence: TGTGCCAGCAGTTCCCTCCTAGCGGGAGACGGGACCCAGTACTTC.

Comments on this clonotype: The junction departs from germline at one end; a sequencing error may be responsible. The chain carries TRBV2 and TRBJ1-2; 7 bases map to TRBD1. The CDR3 totals 14 residues. In germline, CDR1 is SNHLY, CDR2 FYNNEI. The CDR3 bases are TGTGCCAGCAGGGAAGGGGGCGCAAACTATGGCTACACCTTC. Its translation is CASREGGANYGYTF.

J is TRBJ1-2 and V is TRBV20-1; D remains unclear. This CDR3 is 15 amino acids long. Germline CDR1 and CDR2: DFQATT and SNEGSKA (reference sequence). Trimming cost V 3 bases and J 3 bases, with 17 bases left between them. This CDR3 is CSARLRTLGDYGYTF. The CDR3, as DNA: TGCAGTGCTAGGTTAAGGACCCTCGGGGACTATGGCTACACCTTC.

CDR3 nucleotides: TGTGCCAGCAGCGTAGGAGGGGACAGTTTCCAGCCCCAGCATTTT. It specifies CASSVGGDSFQPQHF. This sequence joins TRBV9 and TRBJ1-5; 7 bases match TRBD1. The V and J ends lost 0 bases and 7 bases, in that order; junction bases with no gene match: 7. The CDR3 loop spans 15 amino acids. The germline gives CDR1 SGDLS, CDR2 YYNGEE.

The V gene is TRBV5-4, the J gene TRBJ1-6; D remains unclear. V gave up 4 bases and J gave up 7 bases, with 18 bases separating them. The CDR3 is made up of 16 amino acids. Germline values: CDR1 SGHNT, CDR2 YYREEE (reference sequence). The CDR3 spells CASSQVTRSQNSPLHF. The DNA of the CDR3 is TGTGCCAGCAGCCAGGTGACGCGATCACAAAATTCACCCCTCCACTTT.

This clonotype has only one observation. The chain combines TRBV4-2 with TRBJ1-2; unclear D gene. This CDR3 has 15 residues. Trimming took off 0 bases at V and 5 bases at J, with 13 bases between the two ends. Per the germline V gene, CDR1 is LGHNA and CDR2 is YNFKEQ. CDR3 DNA sequence: TGTGCCAGCAGCCAAGACACGCAAAAGTGGTATGGCTACACCTTC. Its translation: CASSQDTQKWYGYTF.

The chain has TRBV28 and TRBJ2-7; D ambiguous. Germline V gene data show CDR1 as MDHEN and CDR2 as SYDVKM. This CDR3 comprises 16 residues. V was pared by 3 bases and J by 0 bases, with 15 bases between. CDR3 amino acids: CASSFSLSASSYEQYF. CDR3 sequence (DNA): TGTGCCAGCAGTTTTTCTCTCAGCGCGAGCTCCTACGAGCAGTACTTC.

This chain joins TRBV29-1 and TRBJ1-5; D is possibly TRBD1 (6 bases). Germline V lookup: CDR1 SQVTM, CDR2 ANQGSEA. V was shortened by 7 bases and J by 2 bases, with 15 bases between the two germline ends. The CDR3 is made up of 14 amino acids. The CDR3 loop is CSALTGFGNQPQHF. CDR3 nucleotide sequence: TGCAGCGCCCTTACAGGGTTCGGCAATCAGCCCCAGCATTTT.

The chain carries TRBV2 and TRBJ2-7; unclear D gene. CDR1 is SNHLY and CDR2 is FYNNEI in the germline V gene. The CDR3 has 10 amino acids. Trimming took 6 bases from V and 4 from J, leaving 4 bases between them. The chain's CDR3 is CASREYEQYF. CDR3 DNA: TGTGCCAGCAGAGAATACGAGCAGTACTTC.

CDR3 loop: CSAGTPGSYEQYF. The CDR3 DNA follows: TGCAGTGCAGGGACCCCTGGGTCCTACGAGCAGTACTTC. The J gene is TRBJ2-7, the V gene TRBV20-1, with D perhaps matching TRBD1 or TRBD2 (5 bases each). This CDR3 comprises 13 residues. Trimming took 6 bases from V and 1 from J, leaving 13 bases between them. Germline values: CDR1 DFQATT, CDR2 SNEGSKA (reference sequence).

The chain combines TRBV6-2 or TRBV6-3 with TRBJ2-1, with 11 bases that match TRBD2. The V gene's germline CDR1 is MNHEY and CDR2 SVGEGT. The CDR3 runs to 16 residues. After removal of 6 bases from V and 3 bases from J, the junction contained 7 bases not matched to a gene. CDR3 in DNA: TGTGCCAGCAGCCCACTAGCGGGAGTTGGCTACAATGAGCAGTTCTTC. Translation gives CASSPLAGVGYNEQFF.